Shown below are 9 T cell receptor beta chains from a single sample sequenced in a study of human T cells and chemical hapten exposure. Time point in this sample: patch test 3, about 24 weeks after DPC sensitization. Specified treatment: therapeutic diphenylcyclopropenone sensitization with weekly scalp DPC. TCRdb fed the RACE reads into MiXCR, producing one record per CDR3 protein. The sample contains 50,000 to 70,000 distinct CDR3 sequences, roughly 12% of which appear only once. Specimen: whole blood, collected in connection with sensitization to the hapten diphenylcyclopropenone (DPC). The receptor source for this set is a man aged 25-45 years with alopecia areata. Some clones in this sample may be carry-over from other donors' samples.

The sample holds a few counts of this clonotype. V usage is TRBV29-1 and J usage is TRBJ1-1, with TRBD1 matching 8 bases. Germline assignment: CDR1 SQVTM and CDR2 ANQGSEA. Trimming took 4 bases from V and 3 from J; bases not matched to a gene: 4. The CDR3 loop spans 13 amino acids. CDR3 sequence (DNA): TGCAGCGTTGTCACAGGGGGGGACACTGAAGCTTTCTTT. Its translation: CSVVTGGDTEAFF.

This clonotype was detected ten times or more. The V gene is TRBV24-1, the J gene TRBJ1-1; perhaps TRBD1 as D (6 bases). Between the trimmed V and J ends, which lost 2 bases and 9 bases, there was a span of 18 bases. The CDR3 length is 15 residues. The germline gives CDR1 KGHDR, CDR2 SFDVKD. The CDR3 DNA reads TGTGCCACCAGTGATTCTTCCGGGGGCGTGGGGCAAGCTTTCTTT. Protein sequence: CATSDSSGGVGQAFF.

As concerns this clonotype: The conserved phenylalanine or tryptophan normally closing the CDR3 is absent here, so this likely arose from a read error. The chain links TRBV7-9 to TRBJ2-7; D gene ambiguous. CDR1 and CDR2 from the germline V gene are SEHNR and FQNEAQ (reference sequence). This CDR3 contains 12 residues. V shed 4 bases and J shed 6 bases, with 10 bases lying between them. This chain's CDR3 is CASSSLGPEQYY. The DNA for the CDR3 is TGTGCCAGCAGCTCCCTTGGCCCCGAGCAGTACTAC.

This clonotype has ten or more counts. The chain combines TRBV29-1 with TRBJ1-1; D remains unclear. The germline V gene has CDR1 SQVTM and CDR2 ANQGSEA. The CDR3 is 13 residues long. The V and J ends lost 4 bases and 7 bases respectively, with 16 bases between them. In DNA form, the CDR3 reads TGCAGCGTTGTTGGGCCGTCTTTCCTTGAAGCTTTCTTT. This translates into CSVVGPSFLEAFF. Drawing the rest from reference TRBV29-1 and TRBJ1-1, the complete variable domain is SAVISQKPSRDICQRGTSLTIQCQVDSQVTMMFWYRQQPGQSLTLIATANQGSEATYESGFVIDKFPISRPNLTFSTLTVSNMSPEDSSIYLCSVVGPSFLEAFFGQGTRLTVV.

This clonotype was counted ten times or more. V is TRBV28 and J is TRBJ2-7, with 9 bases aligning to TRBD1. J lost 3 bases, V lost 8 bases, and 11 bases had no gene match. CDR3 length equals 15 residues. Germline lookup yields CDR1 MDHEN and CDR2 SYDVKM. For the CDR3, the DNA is TGTGCCAGCTCCTCGGGGGGACAGGGAAACTACGAGCAGTACTTC. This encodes CASSSGGQGNYEQYF.

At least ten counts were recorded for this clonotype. CDR3: CASSPPVGISSGYEQYF. CDR3 nucleotides: TGTGCCAGCTCACCACCGGTAGGGATTTCATCCGGTTACGAGCAGTACTTC. V gene TRBV18 combines with J gene TRBJ2-7; no clear D gene. Trimming removed 0 bases at V and 4 bases at J, with 19 bases between. Germline CDR1 KGHSH, CDR2 LQKENI. CDR3 length equals 17 residues.

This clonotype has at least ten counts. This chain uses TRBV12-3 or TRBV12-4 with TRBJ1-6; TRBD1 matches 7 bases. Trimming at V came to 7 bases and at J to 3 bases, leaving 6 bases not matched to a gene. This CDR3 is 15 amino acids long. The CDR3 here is CASTDREGYNSPLHF. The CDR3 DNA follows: TGTGCCAGCACCGACAGGGAAGGCTATAATTCACCCCTCCACTTT.

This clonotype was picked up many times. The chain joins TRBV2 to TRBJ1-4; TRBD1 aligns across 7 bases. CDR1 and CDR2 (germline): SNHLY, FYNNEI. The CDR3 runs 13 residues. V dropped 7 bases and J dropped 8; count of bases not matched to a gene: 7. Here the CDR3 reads CASNDRVREKLFF. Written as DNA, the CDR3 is TGTGCCAGCAACGACAGGGTGAGGGAAAAACTGTTTTTT.

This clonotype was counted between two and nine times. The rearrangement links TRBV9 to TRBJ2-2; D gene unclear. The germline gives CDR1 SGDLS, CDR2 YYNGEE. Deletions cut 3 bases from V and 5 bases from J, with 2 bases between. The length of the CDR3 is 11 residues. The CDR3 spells CASSGTGELFF. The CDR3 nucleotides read TGTGCCAGCAGCGGGACCGGGGAGCTGTTTTTT.